This T cell receptor beta chain stems from a study of T-cell reconstitution after alpha-beta-depleted transplantation in children (dated by TCRdb to between 2015 and 2016). Study-level background: Using TCR repertoire profiling, the study quantitatively followed how T-cell immune reconstitution unfolded in children after TCRalphabeta/CD19-depleted allogeneic hematopoietic cell transplantation.

Library creation used PCR. The data were produced on an Illumina HiSeq 2500. To normalize quantification of the TCRbeta repertoire, the TCR libraries were built with molecular barcoding that relied on unique molecular identifiers. TCRdb itself trimmed the public reads at Q25 with fastp, ran MiXCR and retained productive beta chains. Each entry is one CDR3 protein sequence, shown with its most common DNA and genes. This sample has around 200,000 distinct CDR3 sequences in its table, and less than 8% of those were observed once. The ten biggest clones cover about 2.9% of the sample. Ten or more counts support this clonotype. Its antigen remains unidentified. No much larger clone exists at a distance of one base, and base qualities are not known. V trim: 4 bases; J trim: 0 bases; unmatched bases: 4. The germline V gene (reference sequence) supplies CDR1 SEHNR and CDR2 FQNEAQ. Spanning cysteine to phenylalanine, the CDR3 consists of 16 amino acids. The CDR3 DNA has 48 bases and is translated from base 1.

The TCR originated in a human donor who donated a stem cell graft to a child with Wiskott-Aldrich syndrome. Here the sequenced sample was PBMCs from the stem cell graft donor, taken from the stem cell graft. The sequence links TRBV7-9 to TRBJ2-2, and 8 bases in between align with TRBD1. The DNA sequence reads TGTGCCAGCAGCTATGGACAGGGCGCGAACACCGGGGAGCTGTTTTTT. It specifies CASSYGQGANTGELFF.